A single sample is the source of the 16 T cell receptor beta chains below, sequenced in a study of cytomegalovirus exposure and HLA in healthy donors. Primers: 60 Vbeta forward and 13 Jbeta reverse. Generated by immunoSEQ multiplex PCR, the TCRdb table keeps only in-frame clones and is missing some. The data show about 130,000 clones, around 74% seen once. Sequencing used PBMCs. These receptors were taken from a man between 18 and 29 years old in good health and CMV-seropositive.

V and J are TRBV7-9 and TRBJ1-2; 7 bases line up with TRBD1. The CDR3 has 14 residues. J was trimmed by 4 bases and V by 1 base; bases with no gene match: 3. CDR1 is SEHNR and CDR2 is FQNEAQ in the germline V gene (reference sequence). The CDR3 DNA is TGTGCCAGCAGCTTAGACAGGGGCGCCTATGGCTACACCTTC. This codes for CASSLDRGAYGYTF. Using reference TRBV7-9 and TRBJ1-2 for the parts outside the CDR3, the full variable domain is DTGVSQNPRHKITKRGQNVTFRCDPISEHNRLYWYRQTLGQGPEFLTYFQNEAQLEKSRLLSDRFSAERPKGSFSTLEIQRTEQGDSAMYLCASSLDRGAYGYTFGSGTRLTVV.

This clone was detected a few times. The J gene is TRBJ2-4, the V gene TRBV4-2; D ambiguous. CDR1 is LGHNA and CDR2 is YNFKEQ in the germline V gene. The V end lost 4 bases, the J end lost 5 bases, and 18 bases lay between the germline ends. The CDR3 sequence is 16 residues long. The CDR3 reads CASSPHGLDSENIQYF. CDR3 nucleotides: TGTGCCAGCAGCCCGCATGGATTAGACTCTGAAAACATTCAGTACTTC.

In its sample, this clone was seen once. The chain links TRBV5-1 to TRBJ2-7; 8 positions match TRBD2. Trimming cost V 4 bases and J 3 bases; bases outside gene matches: 18. CDR1 is SGHRS, CDR2 YFSETQ, per germline. The CDR3 runs 18 residues. This CDR3 reads CASSPASTGGPDVYEQYF. The CDR3 region has the DNA TGCGCCAGCAGCCCGGCATCAACGGGAGGGCCGGATGTCTACGAGCAGTACTTC. Combining the CDR3 with reference TRBV5-1 and TRBJ2-7 gives the whole variable domain KAGVTQTPRYLIKTRGQQVTLSCSPISGHRSVSWYQQTPGQGLQFLFEYFSETQRNKGNFPGRFSGRQFSNSRSEMNVSTLELGDSALYLCASSPASTGGPDVYEQYFGPGTRLTVT.

The chain links TRBV4-3 to TRBJ2-5; D not resolved. V lost 0 bases and J 3 bases, leaving 11 bases between the germline ends. This CDR3 is built from 15 residues. Germline assignment: CDR1 LGHNA and CDR2 YSLEER. The chain's CDR3 is CASSQDGPPEETQYF. The CDR3 DNA reads TGCGCCAGCAGCCAAGATGGTCCGCCAGAAGAGACCCAGTACTTC.

The rearrangement joins TRBV5-1 to TRBJ1-1; D is uncertain. V lost 0 bases to trimming and J lost 2 bases, with 5 bases between them. The CDR3 runs 13 residues. The germline gives CDR1 SGHRS, CDR2 YFSETQ. CDR3 sequence (DNA): TGCGCCAGCAGCTTGGCCCCAAACACTGAAGCTTTCTTT. This gives the protein CASSLAPNTEAFF.

This CDR3 is CASSPTSGGAGELFF. DNA of the CDR3: TGTGCCAGCAGCCCAACTAGCGGGGGGGCCGGGGAGCTGTTTTTT. The chain is built from TRBV7-2 and TRBJ2-2, with 13 bases aligning to TRBD2. Per germline, CDR1 SGHTA and CDR2 FQGNSA. With V trimmed by 5 bases and J by 6 bases, 3 bases remained unmatched. The CDR3 totals 15 residues.

The chain is built from TRBV6-4 and TRBJ2-5; the match to TRBD1 covers 9 bases. J was trimmed by 4 bases and V by 6 bases; bases with no gene match: 6. This CDR3 has 14 residues. Germline V CDR1 and CDR2: MRHNA, SNTAGT. CDR3 amino acids: CASSSQGAGETQYF. CDR3 in DNA: TGTGCCAGCAGCTCACAGGGGGCTGGAGAGACCCAGTACTTC.

The CDR3 DNA is TGTGCCAGTATTTCGGGTGGCGAGCAGTACTTC. It translates to CASISGGEQYF. The rearrangement joins TRBV19 to TRBJ2-5, with unresolved D. The closer fit of TRBJ2-7 to the DNA end suggests the J call may be wrong. The CDR3 totals 11 residues. CDR1 is LNHDA, CDR2 SQIVND, per germline (reference sequence).

V and J are TRBV5-4 and TRBJ1-4; 7 nucleotides agree with TRBD1. V lost 4 bases and J lost 7; bases outside the gene matches: 10. Germline assignment: CDR1 SGHNT and CDR2 YYREEE (reference sequence). The CDR3 totals 15 residues. In DNA form, the CDR3 reads TGTGCCAGCAGCGCGGACAGGATGACAGGTGAAAAACTGTTTTTT. This sequence encodes CASSADRMTGEKLFF.

This clone was seen at least ten times. Here the CDR3 reads CASSEALRTGELFF. CDR3 nucleotide sequence: TGTGCCAGCAGTGAAGCGCTTCGGACCGGGGAGCTGTTTTTT. The chain uses TRBV2 and TRBJ2-2; D remains unclear. V was trimmed by 0 bases and J by 5 bases, leaving 7 bases between them. Germline-derived CDR1 and CDR2 are SNHLY and FYNNEI. CDR3 length: 14 amino acids.

The gene calls are TRBV6-4 and TRBJ2-5, with 7 nucleotides matching TRBD2. J lost 7 bases, V lost 3 bases, and 8 bases had no gene match. Germline CDR1 MRHNA, CDR2 SNTAGT. The length of the CDR3 is 14 residues. CDR3 nucleotides: TGTGCCAGCAGTGAGGGGGGGAGCGGTGGGACCCAGTACTTC. This encodes CASSEGGSGGTQYF.

J is TRBJ2-3 and V is TRBV5-8; 8 positions match TRBD2. This CDR3 is 14 amino acids long. CDR1 and CDR2 from the germline V gene are SGHTS and YDEGEE. The J segment lost 6 bases and the V segment lost 4 bases, leaving 7 bases of the junction unmatched. In DNA, the CDR3 is TGTGCCAGCAGCCGGGGGGGGCCAGGGGATACGCAGTATTTT. Its protein is CASSRGGPGDTQYF.

The J gene is TRBJ1-2, the V gene TRBV5-4, with D possibly matching TRBD1 (5 bases). Germline values: CDR1 SGHNT, CDR2 YYREEE (reference sequence). The V end lost 1 base, the J end lost 4 bases, and 20 bases lay between the germline ends. This CDR3 comprises 17 residues. CDR3 protein: CASSLNAGRVTSYGYTF. Written as DNA, the CDR3 is TGTGCCAGCAGCTTGAACGCAGGGCGAGTAACCTCCTATGGCTACACCTTC.

This sequence joins TRBV11-2 and TRBJ1-5; 7 nucleotides agree with TRBD1. The V and J ends lost 3 bases and 7 bases, in that order; junction bases with no gene match: 9. Germline assignment: CDR1 SGHAT and CDR2 FQNNGV. This CDR3 is 15 amino acids long. This CDR3 reads CASSFSGDSWQPQHF. In DNA form, the CDR3 reads TGTGCCAGCAGCTTCTCCGGGGACAGTTGGCAGCCCCAGCATTTT.

Of note for this clone: Sequence at one end of the junction differs from germline and may be a read error. The rearrangement joins TRBV7-7 to TRBJ2-7; TRBD1 matches 11 bases. The CDR3 runs to 15 residues. Germline CDR1 and CDR2: SSHAT and FNYEAQ (reference sequence). The chain's CDR3 is CASSLGTGGSYEQYF. In DNA form, the CDR3 reads TGTGCTAGCAGCTTAGGGACAGGGGGGTCCTACGAGCAGTACTTC.

This chain joins TRBV5-4 and TRBJ1-4; 7 nucleotides line up with TRBD1. Germline V CDR1 and CDR2: SGHNT, YYREEE (reference sequence). The trim removed 4 bases at V and 4 bases at J, leaving 4 bases unmatched. This CDR3 contains 14 residues. The CDR3 DNA follows: TGTGCCAGCAGCCCGGGACAGTTTAATGAAAAACTGTTTTTT. Protein sequence: CASSPGQFNEKLFF.